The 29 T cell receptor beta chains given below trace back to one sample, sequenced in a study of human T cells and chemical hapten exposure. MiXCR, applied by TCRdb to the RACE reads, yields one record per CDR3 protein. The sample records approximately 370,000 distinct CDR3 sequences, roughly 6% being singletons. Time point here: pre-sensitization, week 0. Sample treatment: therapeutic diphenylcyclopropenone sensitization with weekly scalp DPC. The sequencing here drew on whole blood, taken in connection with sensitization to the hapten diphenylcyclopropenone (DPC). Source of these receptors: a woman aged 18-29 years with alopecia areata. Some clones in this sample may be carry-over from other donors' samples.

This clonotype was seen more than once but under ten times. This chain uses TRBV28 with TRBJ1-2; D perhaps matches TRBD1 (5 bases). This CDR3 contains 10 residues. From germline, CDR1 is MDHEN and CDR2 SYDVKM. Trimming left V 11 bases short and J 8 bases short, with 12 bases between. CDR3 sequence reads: CAVQGVGYTF. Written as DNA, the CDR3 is TGTGCCGTCCAGGGCGTCGGCTACACCTTC.

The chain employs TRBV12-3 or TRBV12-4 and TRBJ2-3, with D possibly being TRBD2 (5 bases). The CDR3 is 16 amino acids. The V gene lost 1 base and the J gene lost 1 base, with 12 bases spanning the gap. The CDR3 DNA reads TGTGCCAGCAGTTTAGAGTCCCCCGGGGGCACAGATACGCAGTATTTT. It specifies CASSLESPGGTDTQYF.

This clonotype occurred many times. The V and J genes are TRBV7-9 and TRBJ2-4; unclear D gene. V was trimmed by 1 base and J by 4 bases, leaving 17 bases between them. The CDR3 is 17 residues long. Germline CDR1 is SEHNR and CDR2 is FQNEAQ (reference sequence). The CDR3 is CASSLEGLVHVKNIQYF. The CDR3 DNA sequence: TGTGCCAGCAGCTTAGAAGGCCTCGTACATGTAAAAAACATTCAGTACTTC.

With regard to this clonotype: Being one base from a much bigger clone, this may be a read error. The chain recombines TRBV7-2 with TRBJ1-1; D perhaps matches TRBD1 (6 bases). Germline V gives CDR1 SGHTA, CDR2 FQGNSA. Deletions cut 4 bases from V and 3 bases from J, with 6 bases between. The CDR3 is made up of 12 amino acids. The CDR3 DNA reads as TGTACCAGCAGCTGGACAGACACTGAAGCTTTCTTT. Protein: CTSSWTDTEAFF.

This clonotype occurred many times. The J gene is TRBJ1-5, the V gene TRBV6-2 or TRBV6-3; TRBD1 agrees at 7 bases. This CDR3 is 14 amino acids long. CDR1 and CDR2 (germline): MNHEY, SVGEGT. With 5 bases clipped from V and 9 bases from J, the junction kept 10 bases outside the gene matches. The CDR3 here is CASSRGTAKLPQHF. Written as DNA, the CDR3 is TGTGCCAGCAGTAGAGGGACAGCCAAGTTGCCCCAGCATTTT.

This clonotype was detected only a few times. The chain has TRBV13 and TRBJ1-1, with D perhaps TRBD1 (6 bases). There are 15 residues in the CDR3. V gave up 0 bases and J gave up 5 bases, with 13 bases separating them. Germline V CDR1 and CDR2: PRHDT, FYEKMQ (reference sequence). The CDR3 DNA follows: TGTGCCAGCAGCTTAGGTGGCAGGGGAGAGACTGAAGCTTTCTTT. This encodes CASSLGGRGETEAFF.

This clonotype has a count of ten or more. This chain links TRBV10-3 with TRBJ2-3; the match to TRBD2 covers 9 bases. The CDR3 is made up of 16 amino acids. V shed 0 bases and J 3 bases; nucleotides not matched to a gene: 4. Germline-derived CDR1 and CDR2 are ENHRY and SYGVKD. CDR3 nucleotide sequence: TGTGCCATCAGTGAGTCCGAGCGGGGGGTTACAGATACGCAGTATTTT. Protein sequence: CAISESERGVTDTQYF.

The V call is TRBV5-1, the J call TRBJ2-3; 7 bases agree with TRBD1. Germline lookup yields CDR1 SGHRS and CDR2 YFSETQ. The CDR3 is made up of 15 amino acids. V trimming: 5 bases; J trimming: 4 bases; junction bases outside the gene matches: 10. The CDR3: CASRQGGQIPDTQYF. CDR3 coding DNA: TGCGCCAGCAGACAAGGGGGACAGATCCCAGATACGCAGTATTTT.

CDR3: CASSYPRELVPEAFF. The CDR3 nucleotides are TGTGCCAGCAGCTACCCTCGGGAGCTCGTCCCTGAAGCTTTCTTT. V and J are TRBV5-6 and TRBJ1-1; D is unclear. CDR3 length: 15 residues. V was trimmed by 3 bases and J by 6 bases, leaving 18 bases between them. Germline assignment: CDR1 SGHDT and CDR2 YYEEEE.

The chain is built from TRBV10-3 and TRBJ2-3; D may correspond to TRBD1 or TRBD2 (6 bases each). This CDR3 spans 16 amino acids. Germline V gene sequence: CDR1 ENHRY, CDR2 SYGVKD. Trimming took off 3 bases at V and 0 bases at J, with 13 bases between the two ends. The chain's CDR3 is CAISDGAGGSTDTQYF. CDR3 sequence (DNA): TGTGCCATCAGTGACGGAGCCGGGGGCAGCACAGATACGCAGTATTTT.

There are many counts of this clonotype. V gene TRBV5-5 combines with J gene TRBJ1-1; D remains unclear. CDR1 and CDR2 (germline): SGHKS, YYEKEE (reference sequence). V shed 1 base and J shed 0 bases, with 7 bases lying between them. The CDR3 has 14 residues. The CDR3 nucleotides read TGTGCCAGCAGCTTGCAACAGCTGAACACTGAAGCTTTCTTT. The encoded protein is CASSLQQLNTEAFF. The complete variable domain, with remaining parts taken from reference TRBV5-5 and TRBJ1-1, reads DAGVTQSPTHLIKTRGQQVTLRCSPISGHKSVSWYQQVLGQGPQFIFQYYEKEERGRGNFPDRFSARQFPNYSSELNVNALLLGDSALYLCASSLQQLNTEAFFGQGTRLTVV.

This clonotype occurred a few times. DNA for the CDR3: TGTGCCAGCAGCGTAGTAGGGACAGGAAACGAGCAGTTCTTC. This translates into CASSVVGTGNEQFF. This chain links TRBV9 with TRBJ2-1; 8 bases are shared with TRBD1. CDR1 SGDLS and CDR2 YYNGEE come from the germline V gene. The V and J ends lost 0 bases and 10 bases, in that order; junction bases with no gene match: 6. CDR3 size: 14 residues.

CDR3 sequence (DNA): TGTGCCAGCAGTCAGAACGTCGTTGGAGCTGAAGCTTTCTTT. Translation gives CASSQNVVGAEAFF. The chain recombines TRBV3-1 with TRBJ1-1; no reliable D call. This CDR3 has 14 amino acids. CDR1 is LGHDT, CDR2 YNNKEL, per germline (reference sequence). Trimming removed 6 bases at V and 6 bases at J, with 17 bases between.

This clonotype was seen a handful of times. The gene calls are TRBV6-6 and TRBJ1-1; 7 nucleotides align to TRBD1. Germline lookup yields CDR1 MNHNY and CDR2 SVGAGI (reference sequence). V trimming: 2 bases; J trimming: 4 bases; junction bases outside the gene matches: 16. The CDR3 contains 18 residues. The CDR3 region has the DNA TGTGCCAGCAGTTACCCGAACAAACAGGGGAGGACTGGCACTGAAGCTTTCTTT. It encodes CASSYPNKQGRTGTEAFF.

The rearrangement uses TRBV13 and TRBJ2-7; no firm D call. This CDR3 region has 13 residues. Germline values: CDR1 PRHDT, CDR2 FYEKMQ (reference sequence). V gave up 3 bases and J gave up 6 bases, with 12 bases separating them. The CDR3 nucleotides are TGTGCCAGCAGCTTCCCAGGTTCGGTCGAGCAGTACTTC. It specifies CASSFPGSVEQYF.

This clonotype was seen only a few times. CDR3 DNA sequence: TGTGCCAGCAGCTTAGCGGTCTGGCGGAATCGAAACACCGGGGAGCTGTTTTTT. Amino acid sequence: CASSLAVWRNRNTGELFF. The chain uses TRBV7-8 and TRBJ2-2; D is ambiguous. Trimming left V 0 bases short and J 2 bases short, with 16 bases between. This CDR3 region has 18 residues. Germline V gene data show CDR1 as SGHVS and CDR2 as FQNEAQ.

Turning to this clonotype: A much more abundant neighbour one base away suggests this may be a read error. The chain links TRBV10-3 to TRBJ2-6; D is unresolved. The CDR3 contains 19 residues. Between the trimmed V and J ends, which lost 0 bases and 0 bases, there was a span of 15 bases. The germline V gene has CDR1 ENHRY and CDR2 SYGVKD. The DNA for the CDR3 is TGTGCCATCAGTGAGTCAAAGGCGGTCCTCCTCTCTGGGGCCAACGTCCTGACTTTC. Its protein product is CAISESKAVLLSGANVLTF.

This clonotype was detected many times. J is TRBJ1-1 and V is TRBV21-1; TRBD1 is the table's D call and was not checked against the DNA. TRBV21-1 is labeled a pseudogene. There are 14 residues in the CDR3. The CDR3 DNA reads TGTGCCAGCAGCAGGGGACCCGTGAACACTGAAGCTTTCTTT. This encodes CASSRGPVNTEAFF.

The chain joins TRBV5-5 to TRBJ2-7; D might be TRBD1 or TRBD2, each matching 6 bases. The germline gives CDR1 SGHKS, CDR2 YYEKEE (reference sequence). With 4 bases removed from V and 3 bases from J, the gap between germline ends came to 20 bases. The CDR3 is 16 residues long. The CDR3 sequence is CASSRRGTRAFYEQYF. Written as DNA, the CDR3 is TGTGCCAGCAGCAGACGCGGGACAAGGGCGTTCTACGAGCAGTACTTC.

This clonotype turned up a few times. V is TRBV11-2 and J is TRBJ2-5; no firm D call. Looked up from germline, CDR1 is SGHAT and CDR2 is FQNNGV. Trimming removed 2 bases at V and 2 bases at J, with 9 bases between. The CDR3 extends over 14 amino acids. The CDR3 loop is CASSLRLSQETQYF. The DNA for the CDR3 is TGTGCCAGCAGCTTAAGACTGTCGCAAGAGACCCAGTACTTC.

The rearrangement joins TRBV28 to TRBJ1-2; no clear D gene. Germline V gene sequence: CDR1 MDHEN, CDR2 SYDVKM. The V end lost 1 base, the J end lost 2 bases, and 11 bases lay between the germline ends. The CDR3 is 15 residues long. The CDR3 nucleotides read TGTGCCAGCAGTTTATTACCCAGCCCAAACTATGGCTACACCTTC. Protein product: CASSLLPSPNYGYTF.

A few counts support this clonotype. For the CDR3, the DNA is TGTGCTAGTGGTTTGTCTGGGCAGCTTAATGAAAAACTGTTTTTT. This codes for CASGLSGQLNEKLFF. The chain carries TRBV12-5 and TRBJ1-4; no reliable D call. Trimming left V 2 bases short and J 4 bases short, with 11 bases between. CDR3 length: 15 amino acids. From germline, CDR1 is LGHNT and CDR2 FRNRAP.

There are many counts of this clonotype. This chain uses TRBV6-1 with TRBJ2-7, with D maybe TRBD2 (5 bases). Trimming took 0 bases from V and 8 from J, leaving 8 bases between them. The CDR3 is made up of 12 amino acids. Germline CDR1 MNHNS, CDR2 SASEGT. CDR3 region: CASSEAGSQQYF. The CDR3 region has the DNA TGTGCCAGCAGTGAAGCGGGGAGCCAGCAGTACTTC.

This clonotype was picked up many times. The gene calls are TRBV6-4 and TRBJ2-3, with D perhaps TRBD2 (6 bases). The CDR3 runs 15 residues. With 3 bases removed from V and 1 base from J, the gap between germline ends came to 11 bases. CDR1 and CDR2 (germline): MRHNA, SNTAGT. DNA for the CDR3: TGTGCCAGCAGTGAGAAGGGCGGGGGCACAGATACGCAGTATTTT. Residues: CASSEKGGGTDTQYF.

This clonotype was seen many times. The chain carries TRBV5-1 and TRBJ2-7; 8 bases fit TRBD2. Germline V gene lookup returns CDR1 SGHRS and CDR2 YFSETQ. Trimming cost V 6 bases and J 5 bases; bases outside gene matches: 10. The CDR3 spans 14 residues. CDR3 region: CASTDRLARDEQYF. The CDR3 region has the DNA TGCGCCAGCACCGATAGACTAGCGAGGGACGAGCAGTACTTC.

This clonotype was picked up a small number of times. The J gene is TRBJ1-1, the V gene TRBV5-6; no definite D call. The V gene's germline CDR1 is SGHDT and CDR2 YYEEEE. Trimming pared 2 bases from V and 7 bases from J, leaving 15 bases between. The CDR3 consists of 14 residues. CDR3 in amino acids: CASSLNSEGIEAFF. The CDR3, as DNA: TGTGCCAGCAGCTTAAATTCCGAGGGTATTGAAGCTTTCTTT.

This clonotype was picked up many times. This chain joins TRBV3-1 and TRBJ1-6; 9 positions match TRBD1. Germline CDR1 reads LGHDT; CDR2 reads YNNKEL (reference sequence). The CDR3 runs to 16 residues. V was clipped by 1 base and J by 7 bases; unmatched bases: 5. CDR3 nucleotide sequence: TGTGCCAGCAGCCAAGTCGGCGGGACAGGGAATTCACCCCTCCACTTT. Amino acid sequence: CASSQVGGTGNSPLHF. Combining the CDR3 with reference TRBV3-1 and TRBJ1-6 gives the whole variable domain DTAVSQTPKYLVTQMGNDKSIKCEQNLGHDTMYWYKQDSKKFLKIMFSYNNKELIINETVPNRFSPKSPDKAHLNLHINSLELGDSAVYFCASSQVGGTGNSPLHFGNGTRLTVT.

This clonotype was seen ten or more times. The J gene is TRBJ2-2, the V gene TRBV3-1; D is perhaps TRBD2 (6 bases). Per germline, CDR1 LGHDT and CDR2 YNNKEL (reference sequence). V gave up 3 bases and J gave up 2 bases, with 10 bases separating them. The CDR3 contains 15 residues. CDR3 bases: TGTGCCAGCAGCCAGGGACTCTCTAACACCGGGGAGCTGTTTTTT. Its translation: CASSQGLSNTGELFF. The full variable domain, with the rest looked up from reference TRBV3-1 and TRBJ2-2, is DTAVSQTPKYLVTQMGNDKSIKCEQNLGHDTMYWYKQDSKKFLKIMFSYNNKELIINETVPNRFSPKSPDKAHLNLHINSLELGDSAVYFCASSQGLSNTGELFFGEGSRLTVL.

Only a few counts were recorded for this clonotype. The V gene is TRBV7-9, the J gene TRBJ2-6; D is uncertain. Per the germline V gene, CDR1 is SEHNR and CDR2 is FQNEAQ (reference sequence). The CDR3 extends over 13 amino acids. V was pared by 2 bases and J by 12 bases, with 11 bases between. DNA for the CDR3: TGTGCCAGCAGCTTAAAACTGCGCGGCGTCCTGACTTTC. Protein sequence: CASSLKLRGVLTF.